In this sample, the clone carrying this TCR beta chain turned up once. Its antigen is not known. This CDR3 contains 17 residues. The germline CDR1 and CDR2 sequences are SGHTA and FQGNSA. The ends were cut back, 5 bases at V and 0 bases at J, with 14 bases in the middle. For the second PCR, which ran for roughly 6 to 12 cycles, a sample-barcoded 5' primer and a J-beta primer mix were used. TCRdb recomputed calls from the 5' RACE reads with MiXCR, one row per CDR3 protein. Found here are around 690,000 distinct CDR3 sequences, 45% to 65% of them singletons; the top ten hold approximately 37%. This entry comes from a study of blood T cells in healthy people across ages. General observations from the study: Donor CMV status, an unknown factor, possibly confounded changes in expanded clonotypes.

The genes are TRBV7-2 and TRBJ1-6, with D perhaps matching TRBD1 (6 bases). Source material: blood. This sequence originates from a man aged 55 to 70 in good health. In nucleotides, the CDR3 is TGTGCCAGCAGCCGCGGGGGCGCGAGCTCCTATAATTCACCCCTCCACTTT. It yields the protein CASSRGGASSYNSPLHF.